One T cell receptor (beta chain) is described in this entry. What it recognizes is unknown. The data belong to a study of cytomegalovirus exposure and HLA in healthy donors. Study-wide results and limits: In a later analysis, TCR beta V- and J-gene trimming showed a link to a missense DCLRE1C variant. The sole available immune exposure information was CMV serostatus.

The PCR made use of 60 Vbeta and 13 Jbeta primers. The method was immunoSEQ multiplex PCR; TCRdb's version includes in-frame clones alone and lacks a portion of them. The sample holds approximately 200,000 clones, over 75% seen once. Trimming left V 3 bases short and J 7 bases short, with 30 bases between. CDR3 length equals 18 residues. Germline V gives CDR1 GTSNPN, CDR2 SVGIG (reference sequence). The J gene is TRBJ1-2, the V gene TRBV30, with no clear D. The TCR comes from a girl aged 2-15 years in good health and CMV-seronegative. Sequences were obtained from PBMCs. CDR3 sequence reads: CAWSGTRAEGPSWRGYTF. The CDR3, as DNA: TGTGCCTGGAGCGGTACGCGGGCGGAAGGACCCTCCTGGCGTGGCTACACCTTC.